Presented here are 21 T cell receptor beta chains from one specimen sequenced in a study of blood T cell repertoires in COVID-19. Assay: immunoSEQ multiplex PCR; the TCRdb copy retains only in-frame clones and omits some. The sample includes about 99,000 clones, around 85% of them seen just once. The sample consisted of peripheral blood. Receptors originate from an elderly woman with active or convalescent COVID-19.

The chain has TRBV4-2 and TRBJ1-2; 7 nucleotides line up with TRBD1. This CDR3 is 13 amino acids long. Germline V lookup: CDR1 LGHNA, CDR2 YNFKEQ. J lost 6 bases, V lost 4 bases, and 5 bases had no gene match. The CDR3 bases are TGTGCCAGCAGCCGGGCAGGGGGAGATGGCTACACCTTC. Its translation: CASSRAGGDGYTF.

The CDR3 spells CASRPGQGTRAFF. The CDR3 nucleotides are TGTGCCAGCAGACCTGGACAGGGAACAAGAGCTTTCTTT. This chain connects TRBV6-5 to TRBJ1-1, with 8 bases fitting TRBD1. The CDR3 consists of 13 residues. Trimming at V came to 6 bases and at J to 10 bases, leaving 10 bases not matched to a gene. Germline V gives CDR1 MNHEY, CDR2 SVGAGI.

The chain uses TRBV6-5 and TRBJ1-5, with TRBD1 matching 12 bases. CDR3 length: 15 amino acids. With V trimmed by 6 bases and J by 6 bases, 6 bases remained unmatched. The germline V gene encodes CDR1 MNHEY and CDR2 SVGAGI. CDR3 nucleotide sequence: TGTGCCAGCAGACCGGGACAGGGGGCCGGTCAGCCCCAGCATTTT. This translates into CASRPGQGAGQPQHF.

The chain employs TRBV7-8 and TRBJ2-6; perhaps TRBD2 as D (6 bases). The CDR3 consists of 20 residues. V lost 1 base, J lost 0 bases, and 19 bases lay in between. Germline loops: CDR1 SGHVS, CDR2 FQNEAQ. CDR3 coding DNA: TGTGCCAGCAGCTTAGACGGTAGCGGTAGCCGCCCCTCTGGGGCCAACGTCCTGACTTTC. It encodes CASSLDGSGSRPSGANVLTF.

This chain joins TRBV7-8 and TRBJ1-5; D is uncertain. Between the trimmed V and J ends, which lost 4 bases and 0 bases, there was a span of 13 bases. This CDR3 region has 16 residues. Per germline, CDR1 SGHVS and CDR2 FQNEAQ. CDR3 in DNA: TGTGCCAGCAGCTGGCAGGCTTCGGATAGCAATCAGCCCCAGCATTTT. It specifies CASSWQASDSNQPQHF.

The chain combines TRBV7-2 with TRBJ1-6; TRBD1 aligns across 9 bases. The CDR3 sequence is 15 residues long. Per the germline V gene, CDR1 is SGHTA and CDR2 is FQGNSA. V gave up 5 bases and J gave up 5 bases; unmatched junction bases: 4. CDR3 in amino acids: CASSIRTGDNSPLHF. As DNA, the CDR3 is TGTGCCAGCAGCATCCGGACAGGGGATAATTCACCCCTCCACTTT.

The gene calls are TRBV18 and TRBJ1-1, with D tentatively TRBD1 (5 bases). This CDR3 has 15 residues. Trimming removed 3 bases at V and 1 base at J, with 12 bases between. In germline, CDR1 is KGHSH, CDR2 LQKENI. The chain's CDR3 is CASSPGHHKNTEAFF. Written as DNA, the CDR3 is TGTGCCAGCTCACCGGGGCACCATAAGAACACTGAAGCTTTCTTT.

The chain is built from TRBV27 and TRBJ1-1; the D gene is possibly TRBD1 (6 bases). The CDR3 has 15 residues. V lost 2 bases and J lost 3, with 13 bases in between. Germline V lookup: CDR1 MNHEY, CDR2 SMNVEV (reference sequence). CDR3 nucleotide sequence: TGTGCCAGCAGTTTAGGCGGGGGCCTGTACACTGAAGCTTTCTTT. Protein: CASSLGGGLYTEAFF.

The J gene is TRBJ1-4, the V gene TRBV27; D is perhaps TRBD1 (5 bases). V lost 2 bases and J lost 3, with 10 bases in between. CDR3 length: 15 residues. The germline CDR1 and CDR2 sequences are MNHEY and SMNVEV (reference sequence). CDR3 DNA: TGTGCCAGCAGTTTAAAAGGCAGGGCTAATGAAAAACTGTTTTTT. This sequence encodes CASSLKGRANEKLFF.

The V call is TRBV9, the J call TRBJ1-3; D possibly corresponds to TRBD1 (6 bases). Germline assignment: CDR1 SGDLS and CDR2 YYNGEE. There are 15 residues in the CDR3. The V and J ends lost 4 bases and 1 base respectively, with 12 bases between them. The CDR3 DNA sequence: TGTGCCAGCAGCTCGGGACATGGTTCTGGAAACACCATATATTTT. This codes for CASSSGHGSGNTIYF. Supplemented by reference TRBV9 and TRBJ1-3, the full variable domain reads DSGVTQTPKHLITATGQRVTLRCSPRSGDLSVYWYQQSLDQGLQFLIQYYNGEERAKGNILERFSAQQFPDLHSELNLSSLELGDSALYFCASSSGHGSGNTIYFGEGSWLTVV.

This clone has only one observation. This chain links TRBV9 with TRBJ1-1; TRBD1 aligns across 8 bases. V shed 3 bases and J 0 bases; nucleotides not matched to a gene: 10. Per the germline V gene, CDR1 is SGDLS and CDR2 is YYNGEE. CDR3 length: 17 residues. In DNA, the CDR3 is TGTGCCAGCAGCGGCTCCGGGACAGGCACGGTGAACACTGAAGCTTTCTTT. Residues: CASSGSGTGTVNTEAFF.

The chain carries TRBV11-2 and TRBJ2-5; 9 nucleotides agree with TRBD2. CDR1 and CDR2 (germline): SGHAT, FQNNGV. J was trimmed by 5 bases and V by 5 bases; bases with no gene match: 9. The CDR3 sequence is 15 residues long. The CDR3 sequence: CASSTYSGGGETQYF. CDR3 nucleotides: TGTGCCAGCAGCACCTATAGCGGGGGAGGGGAGACCCAGTACTTC.

The chain combines TRBV6-6 with TRBJ2-2; 8 nucleotides align to TRBD1. The CDR3 consists of 16 residues. The junction had 7 bases not matched to a gene; V was cut back by 2 bases and J by 5 bases. CDR1 is MNHNY, CDR2 SVGAGI, per germline (reference sequence). CDR3 loop: CASSYPQGAVTGELFF. Here the CDR3 DNA reads TGTGCCAGCAGTTACCCTCAGGGGGCAGTGACCGGGGAGCTGTTTTTT.

The CDR3 loop is CASSTAGLGANVLTF. CDR3 nucleotides: TGCGCCAGCAGCACGGCGGGGTTGGGGGCCAACGTCCTGACTTTC. The rearrangement uses TRBV5-1 and TRBJ2-6; the D gene is possibly TRBD2 (6 bases). Trimming left V 4 bases short and J 4 bases short, with 12 bases between. The CDR3 covers 15 residues. CDR1 and CDR2 (germline): SGHRS, YFSETQ.

This sequence joins TRBV10-3 and TRBJ2-3; TRBD2 aligns across 12 bases. The CDR3 is 16 residues long. V shed 6 bases and J 4 bases; nucleotides not matched to a gene: 8. Germline lookup yields CDR1 ENHRY and CDR2 SYGVKD. DNA for the CDR3: TGTGCCATCAGCAGCAAGACTAGCGGGAGTCCAGATACGCAGTATTTT. Its protein product is CAISSKTSGSPDTQYF.

The chain is built from TRBV20-1 and TRBJ1-3; weak D call: TRBD1 (6 bases). CDR1 and CDR2 from the germline V gene are DFQATT and SNEGSKA (reference sequence). This CDR3 has 15 residues. Deletions cut 3 bases from V and 0 bases from J, with 12 bases between. CDR3 DNA sequence: TGCAGTGCTAGTGACAGGTCTTCCTCTGGAAACACCATATATTTT. As protein: CSASDRSSSGNTIYF.

V gene TRBV6-5 combines with J gene TRBJ2-1, with TRBD2 identical over 8 bases. V shed 5 bases and J 9 bases; nucleotides not matched to a gene: 12. Germline CDR1 MNHEY, CDR2 SVGAGI. The CDR3 is 15 amino acids. In nucleotides, the CDR3 is TGTGCCAGCAGTCCTAGGAGAGCGGGGGAGGTTGAGCAGTTCTTC. The encoded protein is CASSPRRAGEVEQFF.

The sample holds many counts of this clone. The CDR3 sequence: CASSGEGDNQPQHF. The CDR3 nucleotides are TGTGCCAGCAGCGGCGAAGGGGACAATCAGCCCCAGCATTTT. This sequence joins TRBV7-9 and TRBJ1-5; TRBD1 is a possible D gene (5 bases). Germline V gene lookup returns CDR1 SEHNR and CDR2 FQNEAQ (reference sequence). Trimming shortened V by 5 bases and J by 3 bases, and 11 bases separated the two germline ends. The CDR3 contains 14 residues.

The chain combines TRBV7-2 with TRBJ1-1, with D unclear. Germline values: CDR1 SGHTA, CDR2 FQGNSA. Trimming took off 1 base at V and 4 bases at J, with 10 bases between the two ends. The CDR3 runs 14 residues. The DNA of the CDR3 is TGTGCCAGCAGCTTAGTTTCCGCCAGCACTGAAGCTTTCTTT. This translates into CASSLVSASTEAFF.

This chain links TRBV11-3 with TRBJ1-5, with TRBD1 matching over 8 bases. V lost 5 bases and J lost 4; bases outside the gene matches: 10. In germline, CDR1 is SGHNT, CDR2 YENEEA. This CDR3 region has 16 residues. The CDR3 sequence is CASSGATGVANQPQHF. The CDR3, as DNA: TGTGCCAGCAGCGGAGCGACAGGGGTGGCAAATCAGCCCCAGCATTTT.

CDR3 bases: TGTGCCAGCAGCTACAGGGGTACGAGCAATCAGCCCCAGCATTTT. Its protein product is CASSYRGTSNQPQHF. The rearrangement uses TRBV27 and TRBJ1-5; TRBD1 matches 7 bases. The CDR3 has 15 amino acids. Looked up from germline, CDR1 is MNHEY and CDR2 is SMNVEV (reference sequence). The J segment lost 1 base and the V segment lost 6 bases, leaving 6 bases of the junction unmatched.